The entry below describes one T cell receptor (beta chain). In germline, CDR1 is MGHRA, CDR2 YSYEKL. The CDR3 has 16 residues. V lost 3 bases, J lost 6 bases, and 17 bases lay in between. This record comes from a study of control samples from healthy donors and cancer patients. The assay was immunoSEQ multiplex PCR, and TCRdb's table has in-frame clones only and misses some. This table has 100,000 to 150,000 clones, about 90% appearing once. The sequencing input was blood. The receptor's source is a man in his late teens or twenties in good health. This chain joins TRBV4-1 and TRBJ2-2, with a possible D match to TRBD2 (5 bases). CDR3 region: CASSQLASPLPGELFF. The CDR3 nucleotides are TGCGCCAGCAGCCAGCTAGCCTCCCCGCTCCCCGGGGAGCTGTTTTTT.